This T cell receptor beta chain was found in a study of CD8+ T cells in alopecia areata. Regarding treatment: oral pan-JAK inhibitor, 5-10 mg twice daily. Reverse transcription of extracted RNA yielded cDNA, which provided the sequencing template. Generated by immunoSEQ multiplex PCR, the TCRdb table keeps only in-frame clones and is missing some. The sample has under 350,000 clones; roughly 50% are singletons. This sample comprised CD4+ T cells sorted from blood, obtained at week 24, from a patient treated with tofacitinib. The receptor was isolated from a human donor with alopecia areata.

The CDR3 nucleotides are TGTGCCTGGAGTGTACAATCAGGGGGCGTGGGTGGCTACACCTTC. It is translated as CAWSVQSGGVGGYTF. The chain employs TRBV30 and TRBJ1-2, with 8 positions matching TRBD1. CDR1 and CDR2 from the germline V gene are GTSNPN and SVGIG (reference sequence). V lost 0 bases to trimming and J lost 7 bases; unmatched junction nucleotides: 10. The CDR3 extends over 15 amino acids.